The 2 T cell receptor beta chains presented below share a single source sample, sequenced in a study of technical replicates of blood from a handful of donors. Generated by immunoSEQ multiplex PCR, the TCRdb table keeps only in-frame clones and is missing some. The sample carries tens of thousands of clones, approximately 94% recorded once. The sequenced sample consisted of T cells isolated from PBMCs. Receptors were obtained from a human donor in good health.

The V gene is TRBV6-1, the J gene TRBJ2-7; the D gene is possibly TRBD2 (7 bases). The germline V gene has CDR1 MNHNS and CDR2 SASEGT. The CDR3 totals 18 residues. The V end lost 3 bases, the J end lost 1 base, and 22 bases lay between the germline ends. The CDR3 loop reads CASSDRGRLADKSYEQYF. CDR3 sequence (DNA): TGTGCCAGCAGTGACAGGGGAAGGCTAGCGGACAAATCCTACGAGCAGTACTTC.

The rearrangement uses TRBV28 and TRBJ1-2; TRBD1 matches at 9 bases. CDR1 is MDHEN and CDR2 is SYDVKM in the germline V gene. V lost 1 base, J lost 4 bases, and 4 bases stayed unmatched. This CDR3 contains 15 residues. The CDR3 spells CASSLFGTGPYGYTF. CDR3 nucleotides: TGTGCCAGCAGTTTATTTGGGACAGGGCCCTATGGCTACACCTTC.